This TCR beta chain was profiled in a study of early T cells in non-severe SARS-CoV-2 infection. This clonotype has just a few counts. The germline CDR1 and CDR2 sequences are MNHEY and SVGEGT. V dropped 6 bases and J dropped 2 bases, with 10 bases sitting between them. This CDR3 spans 13 amino acids. Unique molecular identifiers (one per individual cDNA molecule) were attached. Each CDR3 protein is one row after TCRdb ran MiXCR on the 5' RACE reads. The sample lists some 85,000 distinct CDR3 sequences; about an eighth were seen once. The sequence derives from an adult who was a healthcare worker with PCR-confirmed SARS-CoV-2 infection or an uninfected control (not recorded which). The sample was whole blood. This chain uses TRBV6-2 or TRBV6-3 with TRBJ1-2; no firm D call. CDR3 nucleotides: TGTGCCAGCAGCTATGACGGAAACTATGGCTACACCTTC. Amino acid sequence: CASSYDGNYGYTF.